Shown below are 20 T cell receptor beta chains from a single sample sequenced in a study of shared clonotypes between healthy human individuals. Clones were sequenced by immunoSEQ multiplex PCR, and TCRdb holds only the in-frame ones, with some missing. The data contain millions of clones, more than 90% of them singletons. The sequencing input was naive CD4+ T cells sorted from blood. Subset denoted: CD45RA+ positively selected. These receptors were obtained from a man aged 18 to 29 in good health.

V is TRBV7-2 and J is TRBJ2-5; D is undetermined. Germline V lookup: CDR1 SGHTA, CDR2 FQGNSA. CDR3 length: 15 residues. Trimming pared 7 bases from V and 5 bases from J, leaving 20 bases between. For the CDR3, the DNA is TGTGCCAGCACTTGGAGTGCTGGGGTGGGGGAGACCCAGTACTTC. Protein product: CASTWSAGVGETQYF. Full variable domain (rest looked up from reference TRBV7-2 and TRBJ2-5): GAGVSQSPSNKVTEKGKDVELRCDPISGHTALYWYRQSLGQGLEFLIYFQGNSAPDKSGLPSDRFSAERTGGSVSTLTIQRTQQEDSAVYLCASTWSAGVGETQYFGPGTRLLVL.

This chain links TRBV6-1 with TRBJ1-6, with 9 bases that match TRBD1. The CDR3 has 15 amino acids. Germline V lookup: CDR1 MNHNS, CDR2 SASEGT. V gave up 6 bases and J gave up 9 bases; unmatched junction bases: 9. The CDR3 nucleotides are TGTGCCAGCAGGATACAGGGGGCGTATCCTTCACCCCTCCACTTT. This translates into CASRIQGAYPSPLHF.

The chain uses TRBV18 and TRBJ2-7; possibly TRBD1 for D (6 bases). The CDR3 contains 14 residues. V was clipped by 2 bases and J by 3 bases, with 11 bases between them. From germline, CDR1 is KGHSH and CDR2 LQKENI. The CDR3 bases are TGTGCCAGCTCACCAAAACAGGGCATCTACGAGCAGTACTTC. Protein product: CASSPKQGIYEQYF. Variable domain in full (rest from reference TRBV18 and TRBJ2-7): NAGVMQNPRHLVRRRGQEARLRCSPMKGHSHVYWYRQLPEEGLKFMVYLQKENIIDESGMPKERFSAEFPKEGPSILRIQQVVRGDSAAYFCASSPKQGIYEQYFGPGTRLTVT.

This chain connects TRBV11-1 to TRBJ2-3, with D maybe TRBD1 (6 bases). With 6 bases removed from V and 1 base from J, the gap between germline ends came to 20 bases. Germline V gene lookup returns CDR1 SGHAT and CDR2 FQDESV (reference sequence). There are 17 residues in the CDR3. Here the CDR3 reads CASSLNAGVLRTDTQYF. CDR3 sequence (DNA): TGTGCCAGCAGTTTGAACGCAGGGGTCCTGCGCACAGATACGCAGTATTTT.

The chain carries TRBV19 and TRBJ1-5; a possible D gene is TRBD1 (6 bases). Germline CDR1 reads LNHDA; CDR2 reads SQIVND (reference sequence). V lost 8 bases and J 6 bases, leaving 14 bases between the germline ends. This CDR3 contains 13 residues. The CDR3 region has the DNA TGTGCCAGTTTGACAGGAGGGGGTCAGCCCCAGCATTTT. Protein product: CASLTGGGQPQHF.

The chain uses TRBV9 and TRBJ1-4; tentatively, D is TRBD1 (5 bases). Germline lookup yields CDR1 SGDLS and CDR2 YYNGEE. The CDR3 has 15 residues. V lost 0 bases and J lost 4, with 10 bases in between. CDR3 sequence reads: CASSVEPGNNEKLFF. CDR3 nucleotides: TGTGCCAGCAGCGTAGAACCAGGGAATAATGAAAAACTGTTTTTT.

This chain uses TRBV5-1 with TRBJ2-7; possibly TRBD2 for D (5 bases). Germline V gives CDR1 SGHRS, CDR2 YFSETQ. The CDR3 sequence is 13 residues long. The germline V and J ends were trimmed by 4 bases and 7 bases, with 15 bases remaining between them. CDR3 nucleotide sequence: TGCGCCAGCAGCCCCTCCGGGGTCGGGGAGCAGTACTTC. This sequence encodes CASSPSGVGEQYF.

V and J are TRBV15 and TRBJ2-2, with D perhaps TRBD1 (5 bases). The CDR3 loop spans 14 amino acids. CDR1 is LNHNV and CDR2 is YYDKDF in the germline V gene (reference sequence). The V gene lost 7 bases and the J gene lost 1 base, with 10 bases spanning the gap. The CDR3 here is CATTIQGNTGELFF. The DNA of the CDR3 is TGTGCCACCACGATCCAGGGGAACACCGGGGAGCTGTTTTTT.

Regarding this clone: This sample includes further DNA sequences coding for the same CDR3. The rearrangement joins TRBV10-3 to TRBJ2-6; D unclear. In germline, CDR1 is ENHRY, CDR2 SYGVKD. V was trimmed by 8 bases and J by 0 bases, leaving 5 bases between them. This CDR3 contains 13 residues. The CDR3 nucleotides read TGTGCCATCCAGGACTCTGGGGCCAACGTCCTGACTTTC. The encoded protein is CAIQDSGANVLTF.

The chain uses TRBV29-1 and TRBJ2-3, with D maybe TRBD1 (5 bases). CDR3 size: 14 residues. From germline, CDR1 is SQVTM and CDR2 ANQGSEA. V was pared by 2 bases and J by 0 bases, with 9 bases between. CDR3 protein: CSVERAGSTDTQYF. In DNA form, the CDR3 reads TGCAGCGTTGAAAGGGCAGGGAGCACAGATACGCAGTATTTT.

About this clone: The identical CDR3 is also encoded by other nucleotide sequences in the sample. The chain couples TRBV19 to TRBJ2-1; TRBD2 agrees at 15 bases. The germline V gene has CDR1 LNHDA and CDR2 SQIVND (reference sequence). The trim removed 5 bases at V and 4 bases at J, leaving 3 bases unmatched. The CDR3 contains 16 residues. The CDR3 coding sequence is TGTGCCAGTAGTCCCGGACTAGCGGGGGGGTACAATGAGCAGTTCTTC. Translating it yields CASSPGLAGGYNEQFF.

This clone was seen a handful of times. The chain couples TRBV28 to TRBJ1-5; tentatively, D is TRBD1 (5 bases). V dropped 6 bases and J dropped 3 bases, with 15 bases sitting between them. Germline lookup yields CDR1 MDHEN and CDR2 SYDVKM. This CDR3 comprises 15 residues. Here the CDR3 reads CASRPTRGVNQPQHF. The CDR3, as DNA: TGTGCCAGCAGACCGACGAGGGGAGTCAATCAGCCCCAGCATTTT.

This clone occurred once. The rearrangement joins TRBV6-1 to TRBJ2-1; 12 bases line up with TRBD1. In germline, CDR1 is MNHNS, CDR2 SASEGT. CDR3 length equals 14 residues. J was trimmed by 8 bases and V by 6 bases; bases with no gene match: 5. The CDR3 protein is CASSRDRGPDEQFF. CDR3 nucleotides: TGTGCCAGCAGCCGGGACAGGGGGCCTGATGAGCAGTTCTTC.

The rearrangement uses TRBV5-1 and TRBJ2-5, with 8 bases identical to TRBD2. CDR3 length: 16 amino acids. With V trimmed by 3 bases and J by 5 bases, 12 bases remained unmatched. Germline V gene sequence: CDR1 SGHRS, CDR2 YFSETQ. The CDR3 DNA is TGCGCCAGCAGCTCTACTTTCGGACTAGCCGGCGAGACCCAGTACTTC. It codes for CASSSTFGLAGETQYF.

The gene calls are TRBV7-6 and TRBJ2-1; TRBD1 might be the D (7 bases). This CDR3 has 16 amino acids. The germline V gene encodes CDR1 SGHVS and CDR2 FNYEAQ. Trimming pared 0 bases from V and 4 bases from J, leaving 13 bases between. The CDR3 here is CASSLASQGGYNEQFF. CDR3 nucleotides: TGTGCCAGCAGCTTAGCGAGCCAGGGGGGATACAATGAGCAGTTCTTC.

V is TRBV7-9 and J is TRBJ2-2, with no clear D. From germline, CDR1 is SEHNR and CDR2 FQNEAQ (reference sequence). V was shortened by 1 base and J by 8 bases, with 8 bases between the two germline ends. This CDR3 contains 13 residues. CDR3 DNA sequence: TGTGCCAGCAGCTTAGGATTCGAGGGGGAGCTGTTTTTT. As protein: CASSLGFEGELFF.

About this clone: Other DNA sequences in this specimen translate into the identical CDR3. The genes are TRBV20-1 and TRBJ2-5, with unresolved D. This CDR3 contains 11 residues. The germline V gene encodes CDR1 DFQATT and CDR2 SNEGSKA (reference sequence). V was shortened by 3 bases and J by 4 bases, with 6 bases between the two germline ends. The CDR3 bases are TGCAGTGCTAGGGTCGGAGAGACCCAGTACTTC. This translates into CSARVGETQYF.

Concerning this clone: Other DNA sequences within the sample encode an identical CDR3. The CDR3 loop is CASSPGQTTYEQYF. CDR3 DNA: TGTGCCAGCTCACCGGGACAAACGACCTACGAGCAGTACTTC. The chain links TRBV18 to TRBJ2-7, with a weak D call TRBD1 (6 bases). The CDR3 consists of 14 residues. V was pared by 3 bases and J by 2 bases, with 11 bases between. Germline CDR1 KGHSH, CDR2 LQKENI.

This chain's CDR3 is CASSFTGEKPQHF. The CDR3 coding sequence is TGTGCCAGCAGTTTTACAGGGGAAAAGCCCCAGCATTTT. The rearrangement links TRBV27 to TRBJ1-5; 7 bases agree with TRBD1. From germline, CDR1 is MNHEY and CDR2 SMNVEV (reference sequence). After removal of 3 bases from V and 8 bases from J, the junction contained 4 bases not matched to a gene. This CDR3 is built from 13 residues.

The chain joins TRBV9 to TRBJ2-5; no reliable D call. This CDR3 is 14 amino acids long. The V and J ends lost 0 bases and 5 bases respectively, with 11 bases between them. CDR1 and CDR2 from the germline V gene are SGDLS and YYNGEE. Written as DNA, the CDR3 is TGTGCCAGCAGCGTAGCCACCTCCCAGGAGACCCAGTACTTC. Translated: CASSVATSQETQYF.